This TCR beta chain was documented in a study of shared clonotypes between healthy human individuals. Findings and caveats of the study: Naive subsets generally had larger estimated richness than memory subsets. Limited genetic and exposure-history diversity came from having few donors. All-four-donor shared clonotypes had higher generation probabilities than non-shared clonotypes did.

V was trimmed by 1 base and J by 2 bases, leaving 7 bases between them. CDR1 and CDR2 from the germline V gene are SGHRS and YFSETQ. The CDR3 is 15 residues long. Profiling relied on immunoSEQ multiplex PCR, and the TCRdb table lists in-frame clones only, not all of them. The repertoire holds 180,000 or so clones, with around 93% as singletons. As for this clone: Antigen unknown.

Naive CD45RA+ and memory CD45RA-negative subsets were split from CD4+ cells. Sample: naive CD4+ T cells sorted from blood. Specified subset: CD45RA+ positively selected. The receptor was isolated from a woman aged 30 to 39 in good health. The chain carries TRBV5-1 and TRBJ2-6, with no clear D. The CDR3 loop is CASSLLTAGANVLTF. Here the CDR3 DNA reads TGCGCCAGCAGCTTGCTGACGGCTGGGGCCAACGTCCTGACTTTC.